Detailed here is one T cell receptor beta chain. This CDR3 region has 17 residues. The V and J ends lost 8 bases and 1 base, in that order; junction bases with no gene match: 13. Germline V gene sequence: CDR1 PRHDT, CDR2 FYEKMQ (reference sequence). This PCR relied on a set of 60 Vbeta primers and 13 Jbeta primers. The method was immunoSEQ multiplex PCR; TCRdb's version includes in-frame clones alone and lacks a portion of them. This sample has roughly 120,000 clones, with around 68% found just once. The sample belongs to a study of cytomegalovirus exposure and HLA in healthy donors. This receptor was identified in a woman in her fifties or sixties in good health and CMV-seropositive. Sample: PBMCs. This sequence joins TRBV13 and TRBJ2-7; 11 nucleotides agree with TRBD1. The CDR3 here is CASRGRKGQGGSYEQYF. In nucleotides, the CDR3 is TGTGCCAGCCGGGGCCGGAAGGGACAGGGGGGATCCTACGAGCAGTACTTC. The full variable domain, in which reference TRBV13 and TRBJ2-7 provide the parts outside the CDR3, is AAGVIQSPRHLIKEKRETATLKCYPIPRHDTVYWYQQGPGQDPQFLISFYEKMQSDKGSIPDRFSAQQFSDYHSELNMSSLELGDSALYFCASRGRKGQGGSYEQYFGPGTRLTVT.